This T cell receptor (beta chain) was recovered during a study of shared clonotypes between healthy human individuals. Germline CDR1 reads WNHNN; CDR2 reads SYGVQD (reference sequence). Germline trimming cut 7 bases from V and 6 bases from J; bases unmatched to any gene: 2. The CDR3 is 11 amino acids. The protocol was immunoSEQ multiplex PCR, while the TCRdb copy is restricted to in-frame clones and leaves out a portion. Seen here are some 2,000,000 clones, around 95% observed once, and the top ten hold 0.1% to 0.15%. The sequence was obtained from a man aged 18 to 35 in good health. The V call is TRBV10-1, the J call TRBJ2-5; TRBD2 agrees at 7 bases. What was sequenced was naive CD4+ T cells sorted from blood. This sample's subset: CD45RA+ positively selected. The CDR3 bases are TGCGCCAGCAAGAGCGGGAAGACCCAGTACTTC. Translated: CASKSGKTQYF.